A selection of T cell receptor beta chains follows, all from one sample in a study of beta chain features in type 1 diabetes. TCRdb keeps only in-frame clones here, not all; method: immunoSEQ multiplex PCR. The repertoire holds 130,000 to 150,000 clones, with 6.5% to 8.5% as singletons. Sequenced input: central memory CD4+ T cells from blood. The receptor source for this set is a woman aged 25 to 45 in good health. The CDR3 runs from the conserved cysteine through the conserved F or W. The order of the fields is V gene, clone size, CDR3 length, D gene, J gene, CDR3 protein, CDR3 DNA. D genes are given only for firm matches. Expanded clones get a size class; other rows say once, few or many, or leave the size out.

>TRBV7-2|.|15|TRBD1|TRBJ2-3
CASSSDRGLTDTQYF
TGTGCCAGCAGCTCCGACAGGGGGCTGACAGATACGCAGTATTTT
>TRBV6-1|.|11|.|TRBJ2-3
CASSYADTQYF
TGTGCCAGCAGTTATGCAGATACGCAGTATTTT
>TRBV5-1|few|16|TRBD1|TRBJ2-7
CASSLEFPTGSGEQYF
TGCGCCAGCAGCTTGGAGTTCCCGACAGGGAGTGGCGAGCAGTACTTC
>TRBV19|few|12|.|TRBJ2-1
CASQEAKNEQFF
TGTGCCAGTCAAGAGGCCAAGAATGAGCAGTTCTTC
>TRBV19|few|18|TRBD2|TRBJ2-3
CASSPTSVGPRGTDTQYF
TGTGCCAGTAGTCCTACTAGCGTAGGACCCCGAGGAACAGATACGCAGTATTTT
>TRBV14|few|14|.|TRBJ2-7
CASSQHSQVYEQYF
TGTGCCAGCAGCCAACACAGCCAAGTTTACGAGCAGTACTTC
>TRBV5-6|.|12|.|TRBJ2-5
CASSLALLPQYF
TGTGCCAGCAGCTTGGCCTTACTCCCCCAGTACTTC
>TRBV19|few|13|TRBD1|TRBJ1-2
CASSLDRGTGYTF
TGTGCCAGTAGTCTCGACAGGGGAACGGGCTACACCTTC
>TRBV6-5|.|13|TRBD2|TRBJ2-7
CASSFAGGREQYF
TGTGCCAGCAGTTTTGCGGGAGGGCGCGAGCAGTACTTC
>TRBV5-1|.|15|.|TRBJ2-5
CASSRGAATQETQYF
TGCGCCAGCAGCCGCGGGGCGGCCACCCAAGAGACCCAGTACTTC
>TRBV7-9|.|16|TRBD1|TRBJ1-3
CASSLLGTGTGNTIYF
TGTGCCAGCAGCCTTCTGGGGACAGGGACTGGAAACACCATATATTTT
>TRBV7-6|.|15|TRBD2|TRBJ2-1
CASSLGSAGGGEQFF
TGTGCCAGCAGCTTAGGGTCAGCGGGAGGGGGCGAGCAGTTCTTC
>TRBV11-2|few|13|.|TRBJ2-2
CASSLVPTVELFF
TGTGCCAGCAGCTTAGTGCCGACAGTAGAGCTGTTTTTT
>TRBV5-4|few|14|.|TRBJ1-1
CASSNPAGTQEAFF
TGTGCCAGCAGCAACCCGGCCGGGACACAAGAAGCTTTCTTT
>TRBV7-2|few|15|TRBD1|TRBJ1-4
CASSPIQGVGEKLFF
TGTGCCAGCAGCCCAATTCAGGGGGTGGGTGAAAAACTGTTTTTT
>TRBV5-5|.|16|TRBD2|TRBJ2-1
CASSFRWEGLGDEQFF
TGTGCCAGCAGCTTTCGGTGGGAGGGCCTAGGGGATGAGCAGTTCTTC
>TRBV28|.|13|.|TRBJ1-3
CASSQGSPNTIYF
TGTGCCAGCAGTCAAGGGAGTCCGAACACCATATATTTT
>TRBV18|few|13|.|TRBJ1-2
CASSRKGDYGYTF
TGTGCCAGCTCACGCAAGGGAGACTATGGCTACACCTTC
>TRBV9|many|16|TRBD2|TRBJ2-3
CASSVEVAGGSDTQYF
TGTGCCAGCAGCGTAGAGGTAGCGGGAGGCTCAGATACGCAGTATTTT
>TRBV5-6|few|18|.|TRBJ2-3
CASGYASLAGRITDTQYF
TGTGCCAGCGGGTACGCGTCCCTCGCGGGACGGATCACAGATACGCAGTATTTT